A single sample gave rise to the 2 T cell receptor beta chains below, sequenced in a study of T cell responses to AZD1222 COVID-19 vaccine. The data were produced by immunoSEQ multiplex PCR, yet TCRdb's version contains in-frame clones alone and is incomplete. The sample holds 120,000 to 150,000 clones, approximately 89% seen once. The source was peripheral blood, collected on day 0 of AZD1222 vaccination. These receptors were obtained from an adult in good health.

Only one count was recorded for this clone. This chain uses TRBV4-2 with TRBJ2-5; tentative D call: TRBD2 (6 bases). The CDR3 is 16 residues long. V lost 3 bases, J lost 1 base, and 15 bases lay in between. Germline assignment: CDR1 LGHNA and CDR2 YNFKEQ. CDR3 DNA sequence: TGTGCCAGCAGCCAGGAGGGTGGTGGCGGCCAAGAGACCCAGTACTTC. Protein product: CASSQEGGGGQETQYF.

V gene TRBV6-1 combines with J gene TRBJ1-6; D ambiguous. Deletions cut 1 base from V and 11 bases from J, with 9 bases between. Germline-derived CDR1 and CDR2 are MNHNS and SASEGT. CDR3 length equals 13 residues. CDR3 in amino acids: CASSEGMGTPLHF. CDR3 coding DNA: TGTGCCAGCAGTGAAGGCATGGGGACACCCCTCCACTTT.